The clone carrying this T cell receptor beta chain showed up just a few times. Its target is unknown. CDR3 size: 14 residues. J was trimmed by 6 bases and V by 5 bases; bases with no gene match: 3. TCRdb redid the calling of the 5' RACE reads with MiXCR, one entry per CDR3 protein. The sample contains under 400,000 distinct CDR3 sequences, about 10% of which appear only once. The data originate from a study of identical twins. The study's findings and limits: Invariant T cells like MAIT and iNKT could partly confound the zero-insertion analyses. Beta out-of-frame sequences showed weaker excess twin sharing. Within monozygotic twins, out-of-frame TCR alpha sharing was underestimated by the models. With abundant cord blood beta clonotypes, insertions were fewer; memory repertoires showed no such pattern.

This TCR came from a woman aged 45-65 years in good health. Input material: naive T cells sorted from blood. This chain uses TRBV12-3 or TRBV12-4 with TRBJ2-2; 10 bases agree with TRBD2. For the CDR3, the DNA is TGTGCCAGCAGTCCGGGACTAGCGTCCGGGGAGCTGTTTTTT. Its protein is CASSPGLASGELFF.